Listed below are T cell receptor beta chains from one sample, sequenced in a study of identical twins. Via MiXCR, TCRdb re-called the 5' RACE reads, giving one row per CDR3 protein. The table lists about 1.7 million distinct CDR3 sequences, 25% to 35% of them singletons. Sequencing was performed on cord blood. The receptors derive from a newborn girl in good health. CDR3s include the opening cysteine and the closing phenylalanine or tryptophan. The D gene is left open where the match is weak. Rows give clone size only sometimes, using once, few, many, or a class for an expanded clone.

j_gene | abundance | v_gene | d_gene | CDR3aa | CDR3nt
TRBJ2-2 | once | TRBV3-1 | TRBD2 | CASSQDPSGTYTGELFF | TGTGCCAGCAGCCAAGACCCTAGCGGGACGTACACCGGGGAGCTGTTTTTT
TRBJ2-6 | few | TRBV5-5 | . | CASILTGSSGANVLTF | TGTGCCAGCATCTTAACAGGGTCCTCTGGGGCCAACGTCCTGACTTTC
TRBJ1-6 | . | TRBV20-1 | . | CSARLPPGHYNSPLHF | TGCAGTGCTCGCCTCCCACCGGGCCACTATAATTCACCCCTCCACTTT
TRBJ2-1 | few | TRBV12-3/TRBV12-4 | . | CASSFRGGAYNEQFF | TGTGCCAGCAGTTTCCGCGGAGGGGCCTACAATGAGCAGTTCTTC
TRBJ2-5 | few | TRBV20-1 | TRBD1 | CSASRQGGETQYF | TGCAGTGCTAGCCGACAGGGGGGAGAGACCCAGTACTTC
TRBJ1-1 | . | TRBV27 | TRBD1 | CASSTDRRNTEAFF | TGTGCCAGCAGTACGGACAGGAGGAACACTGAAGCTTTCTTT
TRBJ1-4 | . | TRBV5-1 | . | CASSLGSIRGRSEKLFF | TGCGCCAGCAGCTTGGGGTCGATCAGGGGAAGATCGGAAAAACTGTTTTTT
TRBJ1-5 | many | TRBV25-1 | . | CASSEWGSNQPQHF | TGTGCCAGCAGTGAATGGGGTAGCAATCAGCCCCAGCATTTT
TRBJ1-5 | . | TRBV12-3/TRBV12-4 | . | CASSFNIATDRNQPQHF | TGTGCCAGCAGTTTTAATATAGCGACAGACCGCAATCAGCCCCAGCATTTT
TRBJ2-1 | . | TRBV28 | . | CASSLGLSRDNEQFF | TGTGCCAGCAGTTTGGGCTTGTCCAGGGACAATGAGCAGTTCTTC
TRBJ2-1 | . | TRBV24-1 | . | CATSDFANEQFF | TGTGCCACCAGTGATTTTGCCAATGAGCAGTTCTTC
TRBJ1-2 | many | TRBV12-3/TRBV12-4 | . | CASSPLPQGVDYGYTF | TGTGCCAGCAGTCCGCTACCACAGGGAGTGGACTATGGCTACACCTTC
TRBJ2-7 | few | TRBV4-2 | TRBD2 | CASSQAPSGKPYEQYF | TGTGCCAGCAGCCAAGCTCCTAGCGGGAAGCCCTACGAGCAGTACTTC
TRBJ2-1 | . | TRBV29-1 | TRBD2 | CSAGPGASGRKIYNEQFF | TGCAGCGCCGGACCGGGGGCTAGCGGGAGGAAGATTTACAATGAGCAGTTCTTC
TRBJ2-4 | few | TRBV2 | . | CASSESFLREAKNIQYF | TGTGCCAGCAGTGAAAGCTTTCTCAGGGAGGCCAAAAACATTCAGTACTTC
TRBJ1-1 | few | TRBV9 | . | CASSVGGLLNTEAFF | TGTGCCAGCAGCGTAGGGGGGTTGCTGAACACTGAAGCTTTCTTT
TRBJ2-5 | few | TRBV9 | TRBD2 | CASTLGASGGQETQYF | TGTGCCAGCACCCTCGGGGCCAGCGGGGGACAAGAGACCCAGTACTTC
TRBJ1-2 | . | TRBV3-1 | . | CASSQDPGLSYGYTF | TGTGCCAGCAGCCAAGATCCAGGGTTAAGCTATGGCTACACCTTC
TRBJ2-7 | many | TRBV20-1 | . | CSARGGPSSYEQYF | TGCAGTGCTAGGGGGGGGCCGAGCTCCTACGAGCAGTACTTC
TRBJ2-2 | . | TRBV4-1 | . | CASSPENMGTGELFF | TGCGCCAGCAGCCCAGAGAACATGGGAACCGGGGAGCTGTTTTTT
TRBJ2-7 | few | TRBV20-1 | TRBD1 | CSARDMGQGIYEQYF | TGCAGTGCTAGAGATATGGGACAGGGGATATACGAGCAGTACTTC
TRBJ1-1 | few | TRBV20-1 | . | CSASGVLGNTEAFF | TGCAGTGCTAGTGGGGTTTTGGGGAACACTGAAGCTTTCTTT
TRBJ2-2 | few | TRBV27 | . | CASSFANGELFF | TGTGCCAGCAGTTTTGCGAACGGGGAGCTGTTTTTT
TRBJ2-1 | . | TRBV5-8 | TRBD2 | CASSFPGREDNEQFF | TGTGCCAGCAGTTTCCCGGGACGGGAGGACAATGAGCAGTTCTTC